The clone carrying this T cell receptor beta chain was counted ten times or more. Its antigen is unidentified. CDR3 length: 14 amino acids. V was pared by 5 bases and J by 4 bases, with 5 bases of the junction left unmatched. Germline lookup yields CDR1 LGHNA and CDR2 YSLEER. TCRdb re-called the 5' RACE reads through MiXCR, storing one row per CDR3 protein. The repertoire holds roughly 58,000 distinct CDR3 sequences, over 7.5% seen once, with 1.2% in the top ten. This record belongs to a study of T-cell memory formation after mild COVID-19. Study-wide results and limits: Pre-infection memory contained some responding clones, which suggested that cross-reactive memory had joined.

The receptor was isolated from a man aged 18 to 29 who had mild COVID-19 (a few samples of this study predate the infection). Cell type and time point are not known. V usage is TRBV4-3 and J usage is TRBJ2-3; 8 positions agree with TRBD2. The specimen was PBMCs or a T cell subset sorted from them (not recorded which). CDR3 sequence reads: CASSSRGGSDTQYF. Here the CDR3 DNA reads TGCGCCAGCAGCTCCCGGGGGGGCTCAGATACGCAGTATTTT.